This T cell receptor (beta chain) was captured by sequencing in a study of blood T cell repertoires in COVID-19. About the research overall: Acute and convalescent COVID-19 samples came from the United States, Italy and Spain. The analysed material was cDNA or gDNA that came from T cells, B-cell-depleted T cells, or PBMCs.

Trimming shortened V by 6 bases and J by 12 bases, and 15 bases separated the two germline ends. Germline V gene sequence: CDR1 MNHEY, CDR2 SVGAGI. The CDR3 runs 12 residues. How the authors handled the data: Reference gene primer amplification yielded estimated nucleated cell counts. The data were produced by immunoSEQ multiplex PCR, yet TCRdb's version contains in-frame clones alone and is incomplete. V, J and clone size derive from that table, while D and trimming were established from the DNA sequence. The repertoire holds about 180,000 clones, with roughly 75% as singletons. This clone occurred a few times.

The sequenced material came from peripheral blood. The sequence came from a man between 65 and 85 years old with active or convalescent COVID-19. The J gene is TRBJ2-1, the V gene TRBV6-5; D perhaps matches TRBD2 (6 bases). Written as DNA, the CDR3 is TGTGCCAGCAGCGCAACTAGCACGGTGCAGTTCTTC. Translating gives CASSATSTVQFF.